The present entry profiles one T cell receptor beta chain with its context. The entry originates in a study of T cell responses to AZD1222 COVID-19 vaccine. Libraries were prepared by immunoSEQ multiplex PCR; TCRdb keeps only in-frame clonotypes and omits some of them. Of about 180,000 clones in the sample, roughly 91% were seen once. Germline-derived CDR1 and CDR2 are SGHNT and YYREEE (reference sequence). The V gene end was trimmed by 4 bases and the J gene end by 5 bases; junction bases not matched to a gene: 6. The CDR3 has 14 amino acids. This sequence originates from an adult in good health. V and J are TRBV5-4 and TRBJ2-1; TRBD1 agrees at 7 bases. Sample: peripheral blood, taken on day 0 of AZD1222 vaccination. The CDR3 here is CASSLDRADNEQFF. CDR3 nucleotide sequence: TGTGCCAGCAGCCTAGACAGGGCCGACAATGAGCAGTTCTTC.